Described below is a single TCR beta chain sequence and its context. The CDR3 totals 13 residues. Germline CDR1 is SGHRS and CDR2 is YFSETQ. V lost 4 bases and J lost 4; bases outside the gene matches: 4. In the original workflow: Using reference gene primer amplification, nucleated cell counts were estimated. Sequencing used immunoSEQ multiplex PCR; TCRdb keeps in-frame clones, though not all of them. The DNA was the basis for D and trimming; V, J and clone size are from that table. The top ten clones hold 7.5% to 8% of a sample with under 150,000 clones, roughly 90% of them seen once. The data are from a study of blood T cell repertoires in COVID-19. Across the study: COVID-19 samples collected from the United States, Italy and Spain covered acute and convalescent phases. In each case, the material was cDNA or gDNA derived from T cells, B-cell-depleted T cells, or PBMCs.

Sample: peripheral blood. The TCR comes from a man aged 50-59 years with acute or convalescent COVID-19. V gene TRBV5-1 combines with J gene TRBJ2-5, with 7 positions matching TRBD1. CDR3 residues: CASSPGDRETQYF. The CDR3 DNA reads as TGCGCCAGCAGCCCTGGGGACAGAGAGACCCAGTACTTC.